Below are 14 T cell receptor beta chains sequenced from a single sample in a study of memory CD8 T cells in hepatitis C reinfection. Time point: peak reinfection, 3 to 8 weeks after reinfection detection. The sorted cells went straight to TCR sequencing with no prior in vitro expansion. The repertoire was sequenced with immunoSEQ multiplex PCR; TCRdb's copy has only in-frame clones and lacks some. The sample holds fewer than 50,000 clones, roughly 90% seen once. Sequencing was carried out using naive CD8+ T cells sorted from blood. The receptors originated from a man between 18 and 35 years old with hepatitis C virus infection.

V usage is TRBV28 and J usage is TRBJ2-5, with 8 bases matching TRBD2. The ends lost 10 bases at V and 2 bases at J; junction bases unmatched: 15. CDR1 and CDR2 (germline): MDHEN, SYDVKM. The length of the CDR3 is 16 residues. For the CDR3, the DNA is TGTGCCACCCTCCAGGAGTTTAGCGGGGCTCAAGAGACCCAGTACTTC. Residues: CATLQEFSGAQETQYF.

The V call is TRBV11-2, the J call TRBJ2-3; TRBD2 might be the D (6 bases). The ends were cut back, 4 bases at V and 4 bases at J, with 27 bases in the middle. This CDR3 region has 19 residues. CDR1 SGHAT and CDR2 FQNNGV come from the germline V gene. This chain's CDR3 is CASSSATSPGLKGADTQYF. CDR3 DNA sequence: TGTGCCAGCAGCTCAGCTACGTCCCCGGGACTCAAGGGCGCAGATACGCAGTATTTT.

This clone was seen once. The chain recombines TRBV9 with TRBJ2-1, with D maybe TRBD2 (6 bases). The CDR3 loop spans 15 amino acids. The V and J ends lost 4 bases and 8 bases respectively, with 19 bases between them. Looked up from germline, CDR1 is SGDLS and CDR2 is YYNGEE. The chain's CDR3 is CASSLRDSIDYEQFF. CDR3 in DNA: TGTGCCAGCAGCCTCCGGGACTCGATCGACTATGAGCAGTTCTTC.

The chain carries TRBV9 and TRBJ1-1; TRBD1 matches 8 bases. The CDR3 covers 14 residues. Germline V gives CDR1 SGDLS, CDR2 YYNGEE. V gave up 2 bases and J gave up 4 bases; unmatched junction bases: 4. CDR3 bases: TGTGCCAGCAGCGTCTCAGGGGGCGGCACTGAAGCTTTCTTT. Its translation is CASSVSGGGTEAFF.

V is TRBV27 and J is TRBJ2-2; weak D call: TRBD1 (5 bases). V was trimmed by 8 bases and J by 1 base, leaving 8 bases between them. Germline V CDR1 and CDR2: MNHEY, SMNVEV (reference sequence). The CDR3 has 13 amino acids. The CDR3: CASGHMNTGELFF. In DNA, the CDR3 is TGTGCCAGCGGACATATGAACACCGGGGAGCTGTTTTTT.

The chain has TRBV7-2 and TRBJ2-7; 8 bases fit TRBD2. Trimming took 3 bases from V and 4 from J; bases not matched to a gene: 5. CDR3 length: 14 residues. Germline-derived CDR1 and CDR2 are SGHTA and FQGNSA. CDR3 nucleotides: TGTGCCAGCAGCTTTTACGGGGGGGCTTACGAGCAGTACGTC. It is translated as CASSFYGGAYEQYV.

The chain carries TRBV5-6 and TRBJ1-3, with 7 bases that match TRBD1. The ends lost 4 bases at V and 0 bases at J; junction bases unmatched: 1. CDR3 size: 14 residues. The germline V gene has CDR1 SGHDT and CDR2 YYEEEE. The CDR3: CASSQGGSGNTIYF. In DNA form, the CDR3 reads TGTGCCAGCAGCCAGGGGGGCTCTGGAAACACCATATATTTT.

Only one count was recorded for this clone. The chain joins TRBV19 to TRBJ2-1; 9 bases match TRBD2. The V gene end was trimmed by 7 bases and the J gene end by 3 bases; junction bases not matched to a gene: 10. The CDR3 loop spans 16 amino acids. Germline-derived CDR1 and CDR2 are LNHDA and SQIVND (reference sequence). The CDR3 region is CASTLGASGDYNEQFF. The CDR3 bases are TGTGCCAGTACCTTAGGGGCTAGCGGGGACTACAATGAGCAGTTCTTC.

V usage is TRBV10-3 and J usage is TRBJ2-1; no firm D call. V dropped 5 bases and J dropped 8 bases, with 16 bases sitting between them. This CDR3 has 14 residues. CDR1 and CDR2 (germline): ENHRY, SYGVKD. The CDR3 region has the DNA TGTGCCATCAGTTATCTATCGTTGGGCGATGAGCAGTTCTTC. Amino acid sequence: CAISYLSLGDEQFF.

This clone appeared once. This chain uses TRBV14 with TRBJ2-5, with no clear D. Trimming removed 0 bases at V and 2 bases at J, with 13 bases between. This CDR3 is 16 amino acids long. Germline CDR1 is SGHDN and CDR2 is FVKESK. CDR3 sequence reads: CASSQDNQRSQETQYF. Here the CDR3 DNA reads TGTGCCAGCAGCCAAGATAATCAACGGTCACAAGAGACCCAGTACTTC.

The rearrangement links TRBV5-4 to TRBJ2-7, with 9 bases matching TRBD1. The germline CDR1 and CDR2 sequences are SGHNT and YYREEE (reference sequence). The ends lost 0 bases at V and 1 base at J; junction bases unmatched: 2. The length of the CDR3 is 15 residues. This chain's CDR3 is CASSLGQGGSYEQYV. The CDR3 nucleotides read TGTGCCAGCAGCTTGGGACAGGGGGGATCCTACGAGCAGTACGTC.

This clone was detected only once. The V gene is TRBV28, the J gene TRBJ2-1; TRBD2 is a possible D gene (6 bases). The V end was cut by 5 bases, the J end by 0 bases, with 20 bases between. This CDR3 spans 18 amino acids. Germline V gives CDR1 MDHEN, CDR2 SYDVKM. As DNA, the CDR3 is TGTGCCAGCAGTGTCCGGGACTTACGGCGTGGCTCCTACAATGAGCAGTTCTTC. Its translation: CASSVRDLRRGSYNEQFF.

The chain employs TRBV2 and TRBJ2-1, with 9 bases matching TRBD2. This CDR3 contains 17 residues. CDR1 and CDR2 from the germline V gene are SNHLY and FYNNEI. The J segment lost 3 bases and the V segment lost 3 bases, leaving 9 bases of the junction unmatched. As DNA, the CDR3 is TGTGCCAGCAGTGACCGACTTAGCGGGGGCGACTACAATGAGCAGTTCTTC. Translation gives CASSDRLSGGDYNEQFF.

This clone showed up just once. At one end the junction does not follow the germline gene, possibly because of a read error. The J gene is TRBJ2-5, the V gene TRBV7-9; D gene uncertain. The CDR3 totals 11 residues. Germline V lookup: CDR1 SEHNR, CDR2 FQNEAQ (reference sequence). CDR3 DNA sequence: TGTGTCAGCCGGTCTCAAGAGACCCAGTACTTC. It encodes CVSRSQETQYF.